This record concerns one T cell receptor (beta chain) sequence. Its antigen is undetermined. This CDR3 region has 15 residues. CDR1 MNHEY and CDR2 SVGAGI come from the germline V gene. With 6 bases clipped from V and 0 bases from J, the junction kept 7 bases outside the gene matches. Time point given: week 23, last vaccination. Each dose of the vaccine consisted of 300 ug of mutant IDH1 20-mer peptide, with topical imiquimod. This sample stems from a study of a mutant IDH1 vaccine in newly diagnosed glioma. Produced via immunoSEQ multiplex PCR; TCRdb's table is partial and in-frame only. The table has around 41,000 clones, about 78% seen once; the top ten hold around 6.9%.

The material was PBMCs, obtained from a glioma patient whose treatment included an IDH1 peptide vaccine. This receptor was obtained from a woman in her 40s with glioma. Some clones in this sample may be carry-over from other donors' samples. This chain uses TRBV6-5 with TRBJ1-2; 7 bases are a match to TRBD1. The CDR3 spells CASRRGQRANYGYTF. The CDR3 DNA is TGTGCCAGCAGAAGGGGACAGCGGGCTAACTATGGCTACACCTTC.